This passage covers 22 T cell receptor beta chains from one sample sequenced in a study of blood T cell repertoires in COVID-19. Sequenced by immunoSEQ multiplex PCR; TCRdb stores in-frame clones only, minus some. The sample has 150,000 to 200,000 clones, around 82% seen once. Material for sequencing was peripheral blood. The receptors derive from a woman aged 40 to 50 with COVID-19, enrolled during active disease.

This chain uses TRBV10-1 with TRBJ2-2; 7 bases align to TRBD2. The germline V gene has CDR1 WNHNN and CDR2 SYGVQD (reference sequence). The CDR3 is 16 amino acids. V was clipped by 2 bases and J by 4 bases; unmatched bases: 7. The CDR3 region is CASSESASGFTGELFF. The CDR3 DNA follows: TGCGCCAGCAGTGAGAGCGCTAGCGGATTCACCGGGGAGCTGTTTTTT.

This clone was seen a handful of times. V and J are TRBV19 and TRBJ2-5, with 7 bases matching TRBD1. CDR3 length equals 15 residues. V shed 5 bases and J 0 bases; nucleotides not matched to a gene: 6. The germline CDR1 and CDR2 sequences are LNHDA and SQIVND (reference sequence). The chain's CDR3 is CASSPDRTYQETQYF. In nucleotides, the CDR3 is TGTGCCAGTAGTCCGGACAGGACGTACCAAGAGACCCAGTACTTC. Using reference TRBV19 and TRBJ2-5 for the parts outside the CDR3, the full variable domain is DGGITQSPKYLFRKEGQNVTLSCEQNLNHDAMYWYRQDPGQGLRLIYYSQIVNDFQKGDIAEGYSVSREKKESFPLTVTSAQKNPTAFYLCASSPDRTYQETQYFGPGTRLLVL.

This clone was detected only once. The chain recombines TRBV5-1 with TRBJ2-2; D perhaps matches TRBD1 (5 bases). The CDR3 sequence is 15 residues long. The ends were cut back, 1 base at V and 5 bases at J, with 12 bases in the middle. Germline V lookup: CDR1 SGHRS, CDR2 YFSETQ. The CDR3 loop reads CASSLPDRITGELFF. DNA for the CDR3: TGCGCCAGCAGCTTGCCCGACAGAATTACCGGGGAGCTGTTTTTT.

This clone was seen a handful of times. The chain links TRBV19 to TRBJ1-5; 10 bases align to TRBD1. This CDR3 has 16 residues. The germline V gene encodes CDR1 LNHDA and CDR2 SQIVND (reference sequence). Germline trimming cut 5 bases from V and 1 base from J; bases unmatched to any gene: 5. CDR3 loop: CASSADRGRSNQPQHF. The CDR3 DNA sequence: TGTGCCAGTAGTGCCGACAGGGGGCGCAGCAATCAGCCCCAGCATTTT.

The chain is built from TRBV29-1 and TRBJ2-3; D gene ambiguous. Germline CDR1 reads SQVTM; CDR2 reads ANQGSEA. CDR3 length: 13 residues. V lost 4 bases to trimming and J lost 3 bases, with 11 bases between them. The CDR3, as DNA: TGCAGCGTTGGCATGCGCGGTACAGATACGCAGTATTTT. It codes for CSVGMRGTDTQYF.

The chain carries TRBV11-2 and TRBJ2-7; D is uncertain. From germline, CDR1 is SGHAT and CDR2 FQNNGV. The V end lost 2 bases, the J end lost 3 bases, and 5 bases lay between the germline ends. This CDR3 region has 12 residues. The CDR3 here is CASSLQNYEQYV. For the CDR3, the DNA is TGTGCCAGCAGCTTACAGAACTACGAGCAGTACGTC.

For the CDR3, the DNA is TGTGCCAGCAGCTTAGCCCCCTCGGGACAGGGCTTTAACTACGAGCAGTACTTC. It yields the protein CASSLAPSGQGFNYEQYF. The V and J genes are TRBV11-2 and TRBJ2-7; the match to TRBD1 covers 9 bases. CDR1 and CDR2 from the germline V gene are SGHAT and FQNNGV. This CDR3 has 18 amino acids. V lost 1 base, J lost 3 bases, and 13 bases stayed unmatched.

The chain links TRBV19 to TRBJ2-6, with D possibly being TRBD1 (6 bases). This CDR3 is built from 14 residues. The V gene's germline CDR1 is LNHDA and CDR2 SQIVND (reference sequence). Trimming took off 5 bases at V and 3 bases at J, with 8 bases between the two ends. CDR3 coding DNA: TGTGCCAGTAGTTGGGGGCTTGGGGCCAACGTCCTGACTTTC. Its translation: CASSWGLGANVLTF.

The rearrangement uses TRBV20-1 and TRBJ1-5, with D tentatively TRBD1 (5 bases). Trimming shortened V by 3 bases and J by 7 bases, and 13 bases separated the two germline ends. CDR1 is DFQATT, CDR2 SNEGSKA, per germline (reference sequence). This CDR3 has 13 residues. CDR3 sequence: CSASGGANQPQHF. The CDR3 DNA reads as TGCAGTGCTAGTGGGGGAGCCAACCAGCCCCAGCATTTT.

This clone was seen a few times. The chain recombines TRBV18 with TRBJ2-2, with D tentatively TRBD1 (5 bases). This CDR3 comprises 15 residues. Trimming removed 2 bases at V and 8 bases at J, with 15 bases between. The germline gives CDR1 KGHSH, CDR2 LQKENI. CDR3 protein: CASSPSRTPLGELFF. Written as DNA, the CDR3 is TGTGCCAGCTCACCATCCAGGACACCCTTAGGGGAGCTGTTTTTT.

The chain combines TRBV7-9 with TRBJ2-2; D is undetermined. The CDR3 extends over 13 amino acids. Germline CDR1 and CDR2: SEHNR and FQNEAQ (reference sequence). The V gene lost 2 bases and the J gene lost 9 bases, with 10 bases spanning the gap. The CDR3 nucleotides read TGTGCCAGCAGCTTAAACAGTCAGCGGGAGCTGTTTTTT. This translates into CASSLNSQRELFF.

The rearrangement joins TRBV3-1 (or the pseudogene TRBV3-2) to TRBJ2-2, with 14 bases lining up with TRBD2. The germline V gene has CDR1 LGHDT and CDR2 YNNKEL (reference sequence). CDR3 length equals 17 residues. J lost 7 bases, V lost 3 bases, and 7 bases had no gene match. In nucleotides, the CDR3 is TGTGCCAGCAGCCACAGCGGACTAGCGGGGGGTATCGGGGAGCTGTTTTTT. Translation gives CASSHSGLAGGIGELFF.

This chain links TRBV7-9 with TRBJ1-1; unclear D gene. Trimming took off 1 base at V and 7 bases at J, with 16 bases between the two ends. The CDR3 spans 15 residues. The germline gives CDR1 SEHNR, CDR2 FQNEAQ (reference sequence). CDR3: CASSLDMGIRDEAFF. CDR3 DNA: TGTGCCAGCAGCTTAGATATGGGCATCCGTGATGAAGCTTTCTTT.

The rearrangement joins TRBV9 to TRBJ2-1; 8 nucleotides align to TRBD1. The CDR3 is made up of 15 amino acids. CDR1 SGDLS and CDR2 YYNGEE come from the germline V gene. The V and J ends lost 0 bases and 4 bases, in that order; junction bases with no gene match: 3. The CDR3 sequence: CASSVDTGGYNEQFF. The CDR3 nucleotides are TGTGCCAGCAGCGTAGATACAGGGGGTTACAATGAGCAGTTCTTC. The variable domain in full, with the rest retrieved from reference TRBV9 and TRBJ2-1, is DSGVTQTPKHLITATGQRVTLRCSPRSGDLSVYWYQQSLDQGLQFLIQYYNGEERAKGNILERFSAQQFPDLHSELNLSSLELGDSALYFCASSVDTGGYNEQFFGPGTRLTVL.

This chain links TRBV7-9 with TRBJ2-1; 8 bases agree with TRBD2. CDR3 length: 15 residues. Germline V lookup: CDR1 SEHNR, CDR2 FQNEAQ (reference sequence). J was trimmed by 5 bases and V by 4 bases; bases with no gene match: 7. The CDR3 here is CASSSRLARDNEQFF. The CDR3 nucleotides are TGTGCCAGCAGCTCGAGACTAGCGAGGGACAATGAGCAGTTCTTC.

This sequence joins TRBV18 and TRBJ1-6; D is undetermined. The V end lost 3 bases, the J end lost 4 bases, and 4 bases lay between the germline ends. From germline, CDR1 is KGHSH and CDR2 LQKENI. The CDR3 spans 13 residues. This chain's CDR3 is CASSPGYNSPLHF. CDR3 nucleotide sequence: TGTGCCAGCTCACCCGGTTATAATTCACCCCTCCACTTT.

This sequence joins TRBV14 and TRBJ2-4; 7 positions match TRBD1. The trim removed 6 bases at V and 9 bases at J, leaving 8 bases unmatched. Looked up from germline, CDR1 is SGHDN and CDR2 is FVKESK. The CDR3 spans 13 residues. In nucleotides, the CDR3 is TGTGCCAGCAGTTTGCAGGGGGTTCCCATTCAGTACTTC. Encoded protein: CASSLQGVPIQYF. Using reference TRBV14 and TRBJ2-4 for the parts outside the CDR3, the full variable domain is EAGVTQFPSHSVIEKGQTVTLRCDPISGHDNLYWYRRVMGKEIKFLLHFVKESKQDESGMPNNRFLAERTGGTYSTLKVQPAELEDSGVYFCASSLQGVPIQYFGAGTRLSVL.

The genes are TRBV5-1 and TRBJ1-1; the D is unclear. V dropped 0 bases and J dropped 4 bases, with 7 bases sitting between them. CDR3 length: 13 amino acids. CDR1 SGHRS and CDR2 YFSETQ come from the germline V gene. The CDR3 DNA reads as TGCGCCAGCAGCTTGGGCCGGTTCACTGAAGCTTTCTTT. Translating it yields CASSLGRFTEAFF. The full variable domain, rest sourced from reference TRBV5-1 and TRBJ1-1, is KAGVTQTPRYLIKTRGQQVTLSCSPISGHRSVSWYQQTPGQGLQFLFEYFSETQRNKGNFPGRFSGRQFSNSRSEMNVSTLELGDSALYLCASSLGRFTEAFFGQGTRLTVV.

This chain links TRBV20-1 with TRBJ2-1; maybe TRBD2 (6 bases). The CDR3 has 13 amino acids. The germline CDR1 and CDR2 sequences are DFQATT and SNEGSKA (reference sequence). V was trimmed by 3 bases and J by 9 bases, leaving 15 bases between them. The CDR3 nucleotides read TGCAGTGCTAGTTCCCTAGCGAGCGGTGAGCAGTTCTTC. It is translated as CSASSLASGEQFF.

This chain connects TRBV4-1 to TRBJ1-4, with a weak D call TRBD1 (5 bases). CDR3 size: 12 residues. Trimming pared 6 bases from V and 7 bases from J, leaving 9 bases between. Germline V gene data show CDR1 as MGHRA and CDR2 as YSYEKL. CDR3 loop: CASRSGGEKLFF. The DNA of the CDR3 is TGCGCCAGCAGGTCCGGGGGTGAAAAACTGTTTTTT.

For the CDR3, the DNA is TGTGCCAGCAGCTTGAAGGGGGAGACCCAGTACTTC. It is translated as CASSLKGETQYF. V is TRBV5-4 and J is TRBJ2-5; weak D call: TRBD1 (5 bases). The CDR3 loop spans 12 amino acids. V was trimmed by 1 base and J by 5 bases, leaving 6 bases between them. Germline V gene sequence: CDR1 SGHNT, CDR2 YYREEE (reference sequence).

The chain is built from TRBV30 and TRBJ2-1; TRBD1 might be the D (6 bases). Germline V gives CDR1 GTSNPN, CDR2 SVGIG (reference sequence). The CDR3 is made up of 17 amino acids. V dropped 0 bases and J dropped 6 bases, with 21 bases sitting between them. CDR3 loop: CAWSVLWHRATSNEQFF. In nucleotides, the CDR3 is TGTGCCTGGAGTGTGTTGTGGCACAGGGCAACTTCCAATGAGCAGTTCTTC. Full variable domain (rest looked up from reference TRBV30 and TRBJ2-1): SQTIHQWPATLVQPVGSPLSLECTVEGTSNPNLYWYRQAAGRGLQLLFYSVGIGQISSEVPQNLSASRPQDRQFILSSKKLLLSDSGFYLCAWSVLWHRATSNEQFFGPGTRLTVL.